Presented here are 5 T cell receptor beta chains from one specimen sequenced in a study of CD8 T cell repertoires and HIV-1 epitope variants. Measured with immunoSEQ multiplex PCR; TCRdb has only the in-frame clones, and not every one. This table has under 100,000 clones, around 75% appearing once. The sequencing input was uncultured baseline CD8+ T cells from peripheral blood mononuclear cells (PBMCs). These receptors all come from a male donor with HIV.

This clone was counted between two and nine times. The chain joins TRBV2 to TRBJ1-6; D is ambiguous. Between the trimmed V and J ends, which lost 0 bases and 11 bases, there was a span of 11 bases. This CDR3 comprises 14 residues. The V gene's germline CDR1 is SNHLY and CDR2 FYNNEI. The CDR3 sequence: CASSEATVQTPLHF. CDR3 in DNA: TGTGCCAGCAGTGAAGCGACCGTACAAACACCCCTCCACTTT.

The rearrangement uses TRBV4-1 and TRBJ2-7, with D tentatively TRBD1 (6 bases). The CDR3 length is 18 residues. V lost 3 bases, J lost 5 bases, and 26 bases lay in between. Germline V gene lookup returns CDR1 MGHRA and CDR2 YSYEKL. CDR3 nucleotide sequence: TGCGCCAGCAGCCAGCTCCCTCCCGTATTGGGGGCGATCGACGAGCAGTACTTC. Its translation is CASSQLPPVLGAIDEQYF.

In its sample, this clone was seen once. The V gene is TRBV7-2, the J gene TRBJ1-2; possible D gene TRBD1, 5 bases. This CDR3 region has 18 residues. V dropped 2 bases and J dropped 0 bases, with 19 bases sitting between them. CDR1 is SGHTA and CDR2 is FQGNSA in the germline V gene. Here the CDR3 DNA reads TGTGCCAGCAGCTTATTAGGGGACCGAGACAGCACTAACTATGGCTACACCTTC. Its translation is CASSLLGDRDSTNYGYTF.

The chain links TRBV7-2 to TRBJ2-5; 10 bases are a match to TRBD2. Germline CDR1 reads SGHTA; CDR2 reads FQGNSA. There are 16 residues in the CDR3. V lost 5 bases to trimming and J lost 0 bases; unmatched junction nucleotides: 6. The CDR3 nucleotides are TGTGCCAGCAGCCGTGGGACTAGCGTTAACCAAGAGACCCAGTACTTC. This encodes CASSRGTSVNQETQYF. Combining the CDR3 with reference TRBV7-2 and TRBJ2-5 gives the whole variable domain GAGVSQSPSNKVTEKGKDVELRCDPISGHTALYWYRQSLGQGLEFLIYFQGNSAPDKSGLPSDRFSAERTGGSVSTLTIQRTQQEDSAVYLCASSRGTSVNQETQYFGPGTRLLVL.

The rearrangement joins TRBV29-1 to TRBJ1-2, with 8 bases fitting TRBD1. V dropped 5 bases and J dropped 8; count of bases not matched to a gene: 16. Germline-derived CDR1 and CDR2 are SQVTM and ANQGSEA. The CDR3 is 15 amino acids. The CDR3 DNA is TGCAGCGTTAAGACTCAGGACAGGGAGTTCAGAGGCTACACCTTC. Its translation: CSVKTQDREFRGYTF.